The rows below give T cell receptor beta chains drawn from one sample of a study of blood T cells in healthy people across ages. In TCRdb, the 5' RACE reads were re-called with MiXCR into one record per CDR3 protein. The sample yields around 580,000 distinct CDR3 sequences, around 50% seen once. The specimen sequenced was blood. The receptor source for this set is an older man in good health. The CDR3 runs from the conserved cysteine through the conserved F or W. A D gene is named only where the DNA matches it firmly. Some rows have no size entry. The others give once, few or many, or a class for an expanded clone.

cdr3_nt: TGTGCCAGCACGAACCAGGGGGACGAGCAGTACTTC
cdr3_aa: CASTNQGDEQYF
v_call: TRBV6-5
j_call: TRBJ2-7
d_call: TRBD1
clone_size: .

cdr3_nt: TGTGCCAGCAGCCAAGAGAGCGACAGTAACTATGGCTACACCTTC
cdr3_aa: CASSQESDSNYGYTF
v_call: TRBV4-2
j_call: TRBJ1-2
d_call: .
clone_size: once

cdr3_nt: TGTGCCACCAGCAGGCGGCCCGGGACAGTAAACAATGAGCAGTTCTTC
cdr3_aa: CATSRRPGTVNNEQFF
v_call: TRBV15
j_call: TRBJ2-1
d_call: TRBD1
clone_size: few

cdr3_nt: TGTGCCTGGAGGACCGACAGGATTGTTGGAGGCTACACCTTC
cdr3_aa: CAWRTDRIVGGYTF
v_call: TRBV30
j_call: TRBJ1-2
d_call: .
clone_size: few

cdr3_nt: TGCGCCAGCAGTGAGGAACGGAACGTTCGGGCTGAAGCTTTCTTT
cdr3_aa: CASSEERNVRAEAFF
v_call: TRBV10-2
j_call: TRBJ1-1
d_call: .
clone_size: .

cdr3_nt: TGCAGTGCTAACGTATTGGGGCGAAATCAGCCCCAGCATTTT
cdr3_aa: CSANVLGRNQPQHF
v_call: TRBV20-1
j_call: TRBJ1-5
d_call: .
clone_size: once

cdr3_nt: TGTGCCAGCAGCTTAGTCGGACAGGGGATGGTTTACGAGCAGTACTTC
cdr3_aa: CASSLVGQGMVYEQYF
v_call: TRBV7-2
j_call: TRBJ2-7
d_call: TRBD1
clone_size: .

cdr3_nt: TGCAGTGCTCTCAGCGGCATAGGGGCAGATACGCAGTATTTT
cdr3_aa: CSALSGIGADTQYF
v_call: TRBV20-1
j_call: TRBJ2-3
d_call: .
clone_size: .

cdr3_nt: TGCGCCAGCAGCTATTCAGGGGGACGGAATCAGCCCCAGCATTTT
cdr3_aa: CASSYSGGRNQPQHF
v_call: TRBV4-1
j_call: TRBJ1-5
d_call: TRBD1
clone_size: once

cdr3_nt: TGCAGCGTTAAAGGACTACCGCAAGAGACCCAGTACTTC
cdr3_aa: CSVKGLPQETQYF
v_call: TRBV29-1
j_call: TRBJ2-5
d_call: .
clone_size: many

cdr3_nt: TGCGCCAGCAGCGGACCGGAAAAACTGTTTTTT
cdr3_aa: CASSGPEKLFF
v_call: TRBV4-1
j_call: TRBJ1-4
d_call: .
clone_size: .

cdr3_nt: TGCAGTGCTAGCCCGGGGCGGGGGACGAACTATGGCTACACCTTC
cdr3_aa: CSASPGRGTNYGYTF
v_call: TRBV20-1
j_call: TRBJ1-2
d_call: .
clone_size: few

cdr3_nt: TGTGCCAGCAGCTTACGACAGGGGGGGGACACTGAAGCTTTCTTT
cdr3_aa: CASSLRQGGDTEAFF
v_call: TRBV7-9
j_call: TRBJ1-1
d_call: TRBD1
clone_size: once

cdr3_nt: TGCAGTGCCATACTAGCGGGCGCGTACAATGAGCAGTTCTTC
cdr3_aa: CSAILAGAYNEQFF
v_call: TRBV20-1
j_call: TRBJ2-1
d_call: TRBD2
clone_size: few

cdr3_nt: TGTGCCAGTAGCTTAGGTCTAGCGGGACAAGATACGCAGTATTTT
cdr3_aa: CASSLGLAGQDTQYF
v_call: TRBV7-9
j_call: TRBJ2-3
d_call: TRBD2
clone_size: .

cdr3_nt: TGTGCCACCAGTGATTCCGGGACAGAAGAGACCCAGTACTTC
cdr3_aa: CATSDSGTEETQYF
v_call: TRBV24-1
j_call: TRBJ2-5
d_call: TRBD1
clone_size: few

cdr3_nt: TGTGCCAGCAGCTTACAGGGCTCTGGGGCCAACGTCCTGACTTTC
cdr3_aa: CASSLQGSGANVLTF
v_call: TRBV3-1
j_call: TRBJ2-6
d_call: .
clone_size: .

cdr3_nt: TGCAGTGCACCTTATCGGGCCAAACAAGAGACCCAGTACTTC
cdr3_aa: CSAPYRAKQETQYF
v_call: TRBV20-1
j_call: TRBJ2-5
d_call: .
clone_size: .

cdr3_nt: TGTGCCAGCAGGGACACGGGCCCTACGGGCGGTGAGCAGTTCTTC
cdr3_aa: CASRDTGPTGGEQFF
v_call: TRBV7-9
j_call: TRBJ2-1
d_call: .
clone_size: few

cdr3_nt: TGCAGTGCTGGTCCGGGACAGGATGTCAATGAGCAGTTCTTC
cdr3_aa: CSAGPGQDVNEQFF
v_call: TRBV20-1
j_call: TRBJ2-1
d_call: TRBD1
clone_size: once

cdr3_nt: TGTGCCAGCAGTTTCAGGGAGGGTACTGAAAAACTGTTTTTT
cdr3_aa: CASSFREGTEKLFF
v_call: TRBV12-3/TRBV12-4
j_call: TRBJ1-4
d_call: .
clone_size: .

cdr3_nt: TGTGCCAGCAGGCCTGGGACAACAGTTAACTATGGCTACACCTTC
cdr3_aa: CASRPGTTVNYGYTF
v_call: TRBV6-6
j_call: TRBJ1-2
d_call: .
clone_size: many

cdr3_nt: TGTGCCAGCTCACCACCCTCACGGGATGAGCAGTTCTTC
cdr3_aa: CASSPPSRDEQFF
v_call: TRBV18
j_call: TRBJ2-1
d_call: .
clone_size: few

cdr3_nt: TGTGCCAGCAGTGGACAGGGGCCCCGTGGCACAGATACGCAGTATTTT
cdr3_aa: CASSGQGPRGTDTQYF
v_call: TRBV12-3/TRBV12-4
j_call: TRBJ2-3
d_call: TRBD1
clone_size: .

cdr3_nt: TGTGCCAGCACCTATAGCGGGAGGGCAGGCTACGAGCAGTACTTC
cdr3_aa: CASTYSGRAGYEQYF
v_call: TRBV11-2
j_call: TRBJ2-7
d_call: TRBD2
clone_size: .

cdr3_nt: TGTGCCAGCAGCTTTTACCGGGAGATCAATGAGCAGTTCTTC
cdr3_aa: CASSFYREINEQFF
v_call: TRBV7-9
j_call: TRBJ2-1
d_call: .
clone_size: .

cdr3_nt: TGTGCCAGCAGCTTAGACCGGAGCACTGAAGCTTTCTTT
cdr3_aa: CASSLDRSTEAFF
v_call: TRBV7-9
j_call: TRBJ1-1
d_call: .
clone_size: .

cdr3_nt: TGTGCCAGCAGCCGTAACGGGGGGGCCACAGATACGCAGTATTTT
cdr3_aa: CASSRNGGATDTQYF
v_call: TRBV7-2
j_call: TRBJ2-3
d_call: TRBD2
clone_size: .

cdr3_nt: TGTGCCAGCAGCGGACGGCTGGAGACCCAGTACTTC
cdr3_aa: CASSGRLETQYF
v_call: TRBV2
j_call: TRBJ2-5
d_call: .
clone_size: .

cdr3_nt: TGTGCCAGCAGTCTAGGACAGCTTAACTATGGCTACACCTTC
cdr3_aa: CASSLGQLNYGYTF
v_call: TRBV2
j_call: TRBJ1-2
d_call: .
clone_size: once

cdr3_nt: TGTGCCAGCAGCCAATTACCTAGCACAGATACGCAGTATTTT
cdr3_aa: CASSQLPSTDTQYF
v_call: TRBV3-1
j_call: TRBJ2-3
d_call: .
clone_size: .

cdr3_nt: TGTGCCAGTGTCAACCGGGACAGGGGTGGCGAGCAGTACTTC
cdr3_aa: CASVNRDRGGEQYF
v_call: TRBV6-5
j_call: TRBJ2-7
d_call: TRBD1
clone_size: few

cdr3_nt: TGTGCCAGCAGCCCACAACCGACAGGGTCCACCTTCGAGCAGTACTTC
cdr3_aa: CASSPQPTGSTFEQYF
v_call: TRBV7-3
j_call: TRBJ2-7
d_call: TRBD1
clone_size: .

cdr3_nt: TGTGCCAGCAGTTCCGACTTCCCTTCGACAGGGGAGTTGGACAATGAGCAGTTCTTC
cdr3_aa: CASSSDFPSTGELDNEQFF
v_call: TRBV6-2/TRBV6-3
j_call: TRBJ2-1
d_call: TRBD1
clone_size: few

cdr3_nt: TGTGCCAGCAGTTTAGCATCACAGCCTGGGGGTCAGCCCCAGCATTTT
cdr3_aa: CASSLASQPGGQPQHF
v_call: TRBV12-3/TRBV12-4
j_call: TRBJ1-5
d_call: .
clone_size: .

cdr3_nt: TGTGCCAGCAGTTCTCGGGGCCTCTCTGGGGCCAACGTCCTGACTTTC
cdr3_aa: CASSSRGLSGANVLTF
v_call: TRBV12-3/TRBV12-4
j_call: TRBJ2-6
d_call: .
clone_size: .

cdr3_nt: TGCGCCAGCAGCGATGCCGGGACTGGGTTATACAATGAGCAGTTCTTC
cdr3_aa: CASSDAGTGLYNEQFF
v_call: TRBV10-2
j_call: TRBJ2-1
d_call: .
clone_size: .

cdr3_nt: TGCAGTGCTAGACTAGCGGGATTCGGGGAGCTGTTTTTT
cdr3_aa: CSARLAGFGELFF
v_call: TRBV20-1
j_call: TRBJ2-2
d_call: TRBD2
clone_size: few

cdr3_nt: TGTGCCAGCAGTTACCGTGGCGTGGGTTGGGGCACCGGGGAGCTGTTTTTT
cdr3_aa: CASSYRGVGWGTGELFF
v_call: TRBV6-5
j_call: TRBJ2-2
d_call: .
clone_size: few

cdr3_nt: TGCGCCAGCAGCCAAGTCCTCTTGGGCTCATCGAGCTCCTACGAGCAGTACTTC
cdr3_aa: CASSQVLLGSSSSYEQYF
v_call: TRBV4-3
j_call: TRBJ2-7
d_call: .
clone_size: few

cdr3_nt: TGTGCCAGCAGCTTGGGACTCCTTGGGGAGACCCAGTACTTC
cdr3_aa: CASSLGLLGETQYF
v_call: TRBV5-6
j_call: TRBJ2-5
d_call: .
clone_size: few

cdr3_nt: TGCAGCGGTAGACTAGCGGGGTTCGGAGAGCAGTACTTC
cdr3_aa: CSGRLAGFGEQYF
v_call: TRBV29-1
j_call: TRBJ2-7
d_call: TRBD2
clone_size: .

cdr3_nt: TGTGCCAGCAGGGGCCTCGGACAGGGAAAAGAGACCCAGTACTTC
cdr3_aa: CASRGLGQGKETQYF
v_call: TRBV6-5
j_call: TRBJ2-5
d_call: TRBD1
clone_size: many

cdr3_nt: TGTGCCAGCAGCTTCCTGGCGGTCCGGGAGACCCAGTACTTC
cdr3_aa: CASSFLAVRETQYF
v_call: TRBV11-2
j_call: TRBJ2-5
d_call: .
clone_size: many

cdr3_nt: TGTGCCAGCAGCTGTCTAGCGGGGGATCTGGATACGCAGTATTTT
cdr3_aa: CASSCLAGDLDTQYF
v_call: TRBV7-2
j_call: TRBJ2-3
d_call: TRBD2
clone_size: .

cdr3_nt: TGTGCCAGCCGCCAGGGGGGAGCCAAAAACATTCAGTACTTC
cdr3_aa: CASRQGGAKNIQYF
v_call: TRBV3-1
j_call: TRBJ2-4
d_call: .
clone_size: .

cdr3_nt: TGCAGCGTTGAGTCAGTATCCTCGGACATTCAGTACTTC
cdr3_aa: CSVESVSSDIQYF
v_call: TRBV29-1
j_call: TRBJ2-4
d_call: .
clone_size: .

cdr3_nt: TGTGCCAGCAGCTTAGACCTCGGAGCCACTGAAGCTTTCTTT
cdr3_aa: CASSLDLGATEAFF
v_call: TRBV7-9
j_call: TRBJ1-1
d_call: .
clone_size: .

cdr3_nt: TGTGCCAGCACAACAGTTTGGGGTAGTGGTCCCCGCACAGATACGCAGTATTTT
cdr3_aa: CASTTVWGSGPRTDTQYF
v_call: TRBV12-3/TRBV12-4
j_call: TRBJ2-3
d_call: .
clone_size: .

cdr3_nt: TGTGCCAGCTCACCAGGGTCCGGGGTGGCGAACCACAATGAGCAGTTCTTC
cdr3_aa: CASSPGSGVANHNEQFF
v_call: TRBV18
j_call: TRBJ2-1
d_call: .
clone_size: once

cdr3_nt: TGTGCCAGCAAGCTGGGACAAGCTAATCAGCCCCAGCATTTT
cdr3_aa: CASKLGQANQPQHF
v_call: TRBV2
j_call: TRBJ1-5
d_call: .
clone_size: .

cdr3_nt: TGTGCCAGCAGAACCGACAGCTTAGAAGCTTTCTTT
cdr3_aa: CASRTDSLEAFF
v_call: TRBV2
j_call: TRBJ1-1
d_call: .
clone_size: .

cdr3_nt: TGTGCCAGCAGTCCGGGGCTAGCGAACACTGAAGCTTTCTTT
cdr3_aa: CASSPGLANTEAFF
v_call: TRBV7-3
j_call: TRBJ1-1
d_call: .
clone_size: .